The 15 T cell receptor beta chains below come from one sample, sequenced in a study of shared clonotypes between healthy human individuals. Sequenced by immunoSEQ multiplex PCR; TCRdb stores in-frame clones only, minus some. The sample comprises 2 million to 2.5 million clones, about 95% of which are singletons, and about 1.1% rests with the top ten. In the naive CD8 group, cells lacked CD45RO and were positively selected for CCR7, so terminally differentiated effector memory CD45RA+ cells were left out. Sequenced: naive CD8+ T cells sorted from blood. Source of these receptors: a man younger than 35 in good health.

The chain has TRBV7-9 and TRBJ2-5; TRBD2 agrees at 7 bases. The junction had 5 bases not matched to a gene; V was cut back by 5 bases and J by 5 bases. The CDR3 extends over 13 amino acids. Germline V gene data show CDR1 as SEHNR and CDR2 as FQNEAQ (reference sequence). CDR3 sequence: CASSPTSSETQYF. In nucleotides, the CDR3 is TGTGCCAGCAGCCCGACTAGCTCGGAGACCCAGTACTTC.

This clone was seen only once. The DNA of the CDR3 is TGTGCCAGCAGTTCCGGGATGCGGGAGTTCTTC. Amino acids: CASSSGMREFF. This sequence joins TRBV27 and TRBJ2-1; D is possibly TRBD2 (5 bases). The germline CDR1 and CDR2 sequences are MNHEY and SMNVEV (reference sequence). CDR3 length: 11 amino acids. Trimming cost V 4 bases and J 14 bases, with 12 bases left between them.

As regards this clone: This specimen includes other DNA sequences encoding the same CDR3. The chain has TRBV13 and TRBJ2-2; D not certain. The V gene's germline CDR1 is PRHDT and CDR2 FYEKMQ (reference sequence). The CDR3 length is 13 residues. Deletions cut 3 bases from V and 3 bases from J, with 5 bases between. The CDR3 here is CASSLWDTGELFF. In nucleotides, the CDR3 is TGTGCCAGCAGCTTGTGGGACACCGGGGAGCTGTTTTTT.

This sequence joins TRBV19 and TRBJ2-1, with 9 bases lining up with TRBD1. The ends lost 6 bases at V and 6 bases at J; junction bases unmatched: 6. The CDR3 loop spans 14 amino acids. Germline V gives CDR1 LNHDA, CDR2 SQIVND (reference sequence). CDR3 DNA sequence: TGTGCCAGTAGGTTCGGACAGGGGTTCAATGAGCAGTTCTTC. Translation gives CASRFGQGFNEQFF.

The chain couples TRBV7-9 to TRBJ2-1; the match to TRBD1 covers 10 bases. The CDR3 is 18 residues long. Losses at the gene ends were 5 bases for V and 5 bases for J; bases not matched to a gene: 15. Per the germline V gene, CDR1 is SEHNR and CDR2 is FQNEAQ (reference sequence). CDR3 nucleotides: TGTGCCAGCAGCCCACTGCCGGGACAGGGGCGCAAGGACAATGAGCAGTTCTTC. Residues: CASSPLPGQGRKDNEQFF.

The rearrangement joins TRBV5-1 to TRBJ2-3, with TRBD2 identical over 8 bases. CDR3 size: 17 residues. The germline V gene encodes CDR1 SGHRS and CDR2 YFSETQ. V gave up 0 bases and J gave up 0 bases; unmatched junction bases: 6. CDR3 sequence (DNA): TGCGCCAGCAGCTTGGAGTTCTGGACTAGCAGCACAGATACGCAGTATTTT. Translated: CASSLEFWTSSTDTQYF. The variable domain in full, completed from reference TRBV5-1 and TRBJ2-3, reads KAGVTQTPRYLIKTRGQQVTLSCSPISGHRSVSWYQQTPGQGLQFLFEYFSETQRNKGNFPGRFSGRQFSNSRSEMNVSTLELGDSALYLCASSLEFWTSSTDTQYFGPGTRLTVL.

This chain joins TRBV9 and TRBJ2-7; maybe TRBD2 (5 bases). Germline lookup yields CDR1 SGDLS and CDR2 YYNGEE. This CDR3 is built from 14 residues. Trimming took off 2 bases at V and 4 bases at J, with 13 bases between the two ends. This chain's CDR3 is CASSVASGEYEQYF. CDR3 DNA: TGTGCCAGCAGCGTCGCCAGCGGAGAATACGAGCAGTACTTC.

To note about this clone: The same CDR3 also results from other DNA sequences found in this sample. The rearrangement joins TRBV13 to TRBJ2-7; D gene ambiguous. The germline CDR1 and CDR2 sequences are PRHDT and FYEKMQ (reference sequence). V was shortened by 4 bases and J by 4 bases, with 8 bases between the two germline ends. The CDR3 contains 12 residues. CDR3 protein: CASSSDGYEQYF. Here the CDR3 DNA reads TGTGCCAGCAGCTCCGACGGATACGAGCAGTACTTC.

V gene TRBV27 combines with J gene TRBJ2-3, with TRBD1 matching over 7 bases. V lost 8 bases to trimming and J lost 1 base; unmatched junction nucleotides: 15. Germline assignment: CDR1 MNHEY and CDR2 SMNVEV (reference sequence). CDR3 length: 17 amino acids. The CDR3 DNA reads TGTGCCAGCGCACCAAACCGAGGGGGCATCGGCACAGATACGCAGTATTTT. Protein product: CASAPNRGGIGTDTQYF.

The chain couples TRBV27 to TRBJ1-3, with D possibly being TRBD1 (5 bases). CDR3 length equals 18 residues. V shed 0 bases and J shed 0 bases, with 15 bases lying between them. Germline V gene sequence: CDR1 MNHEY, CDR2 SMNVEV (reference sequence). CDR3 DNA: TGTGCCAGCAGTTTATCGATACGGGGGTCCTTCTCTGGAAACACCATATATTTT. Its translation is CASSLSIRGSFSGNTIYF.

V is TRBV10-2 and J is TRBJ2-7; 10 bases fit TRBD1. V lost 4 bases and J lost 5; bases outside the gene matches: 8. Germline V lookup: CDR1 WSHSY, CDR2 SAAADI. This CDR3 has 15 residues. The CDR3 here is CASSGPGQGRHEQYF. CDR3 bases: TGCGCCAGCAGTGGCCCGGGACAGGGGCGACACGAGCAGTACTTC.

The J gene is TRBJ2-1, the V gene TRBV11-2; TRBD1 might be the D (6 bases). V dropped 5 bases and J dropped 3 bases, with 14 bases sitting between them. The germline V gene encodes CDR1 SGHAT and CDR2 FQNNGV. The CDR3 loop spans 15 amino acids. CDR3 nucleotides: TGTGCCAGCAGCCCTGTCAGGGGAGACTACAATGAGCAGTTCTTC. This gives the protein CASSPVRGDYNEQFF.

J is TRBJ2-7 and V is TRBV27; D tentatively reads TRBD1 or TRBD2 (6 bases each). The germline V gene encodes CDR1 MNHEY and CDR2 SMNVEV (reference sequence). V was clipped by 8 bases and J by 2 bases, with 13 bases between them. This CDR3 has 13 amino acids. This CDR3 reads CASSKRGAYEQYF. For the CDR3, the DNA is TGTGCCAGCTCTAAAAGGGGGGCCTACGAGCAGTACTTC.

CDR3 bases: TGTGCCAGCAGTTACTCGCCGGGGACAGCAAACTATGGCTACACCTTC. Translation: CASSYSPGTANYGYTF. The chain joins TRBV6-5 to TRBJ1-2; TRBD1 aligns across 7 bases. The CDR3 is made up of 16 amino acids. The junction had 6 bases not matched to a gene; V was cut back by 0 bases and J by 2 bases. Germline V gene lookup returns CDR1 MNHEY and CDR2 SVGAGI.

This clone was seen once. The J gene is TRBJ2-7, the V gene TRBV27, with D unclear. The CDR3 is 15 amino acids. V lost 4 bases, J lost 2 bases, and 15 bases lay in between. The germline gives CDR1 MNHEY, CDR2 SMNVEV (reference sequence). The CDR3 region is CASSYFPPGPYEQYF. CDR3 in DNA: TGTGCCAGCAGTTACTTCCCCCCGGGCCCCTACGAGCAGTACTTC.